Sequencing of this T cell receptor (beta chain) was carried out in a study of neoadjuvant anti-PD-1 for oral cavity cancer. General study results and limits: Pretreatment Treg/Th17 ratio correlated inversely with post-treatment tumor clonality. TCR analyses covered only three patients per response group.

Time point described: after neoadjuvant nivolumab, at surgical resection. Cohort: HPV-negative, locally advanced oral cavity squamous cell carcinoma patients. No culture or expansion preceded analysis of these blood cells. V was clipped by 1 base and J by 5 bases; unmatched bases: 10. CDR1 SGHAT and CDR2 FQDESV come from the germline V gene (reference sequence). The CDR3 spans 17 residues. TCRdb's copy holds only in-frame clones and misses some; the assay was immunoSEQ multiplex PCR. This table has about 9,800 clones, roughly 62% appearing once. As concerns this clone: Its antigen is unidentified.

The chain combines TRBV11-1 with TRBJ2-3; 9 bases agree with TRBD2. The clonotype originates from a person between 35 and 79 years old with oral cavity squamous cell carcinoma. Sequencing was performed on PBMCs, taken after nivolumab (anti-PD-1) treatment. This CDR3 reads CASSLGLGGGAGDTQYF. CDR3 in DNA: TGTGCCAGCAGCTTAGGTCTCGGCGGGGGGGCCGGAGATACGCAGTATTTT.